This is a list of T cell receptor beta chains from one sample in a study of blood T cells in healthy people across ages. Via MiXCR, TCRdb re-called the 5' RACE reads, giving one row per CDR3 protein. The table has hundreds of thousands of distinct CDR3 sequences, around 49% seen once. The material sequenced was blood. The receptors were gathered from a young man in good health. Each CDR3 is given without its conserved first and last residue. A clone size is listed for some rows: how often the clone was seen (once, few, many), or a class if it is expanded.

j_gene,abundance,v_gene,CDR3aa
TRBJ1-5,.,TRBV4-1,ASSEDGGYVQPQH
TRBJ2-7,.,TRBV6-1,ASSGADSYEQY
TRBJ1-1,.,TRBV20-1,SASNPEAF
TRBJ2-7,.,TRBV5-1,ASSSVRDNSYEQY
TRBJ1-2,few,TRBV20-1,SARARQTNYGYT
TRBJ2-1,.,TRBV6-2/TRBV6-3,ASSSRTGSYNEQF
.,.,TRBV20-1,SAGTGIRAHEQY
TRBJ1-2,.,TRBV5-1,ASSSWTANYGYT
TRBJ1-1,.,TRBV27,ASLGHMGTEAF
TRBJ1-4,.,TRBV7-2,ASSPGRTATNEKLF
TRBJ2-7,.,TRBV13,ASSLRLQGIRAEQY
TRBJ2-1,few,TRBV7-9,ASSPRDHDNEQF
TRBJ1-1,.,TRBV20-1,SARPGRNTEAF
TRBJ2-1,few,TRBV5-1,ASSFLTSGDHNEQF